The entry below gives a single TCR beta chain sequence along with its context. The sample comes from a study of blood T cell repertoires in COVID-19. CDR1 is MNHEY and CDR2 is SVGAGI in the germline V gene. V lost 0 bases to trimming and J lost 4 bases, with 15 bases between them. The CDR3 loop spans 16 amino acids. Sequencing was performed with immunoSEQ multiplex PCR; in TCRdb, only in-frame clones are kept and a portion is missing. The profile shows around 30,000 clones, around four fifths of them singletons. The sample was peripheral blood. This receptor was obtained from a woman in her seventies with active or convalescent COVID-19. J is TRBJ2-5 and V is TRBV6-5, with a tentative D call TRBD1 (6 bases). CDR3 nucleotides: TGTGCCAGCAGTTACTCGTTTCAGGGGTTATCAGAGACCCAGTACTTC. Translation: CASSYSFQGLSETQYF.